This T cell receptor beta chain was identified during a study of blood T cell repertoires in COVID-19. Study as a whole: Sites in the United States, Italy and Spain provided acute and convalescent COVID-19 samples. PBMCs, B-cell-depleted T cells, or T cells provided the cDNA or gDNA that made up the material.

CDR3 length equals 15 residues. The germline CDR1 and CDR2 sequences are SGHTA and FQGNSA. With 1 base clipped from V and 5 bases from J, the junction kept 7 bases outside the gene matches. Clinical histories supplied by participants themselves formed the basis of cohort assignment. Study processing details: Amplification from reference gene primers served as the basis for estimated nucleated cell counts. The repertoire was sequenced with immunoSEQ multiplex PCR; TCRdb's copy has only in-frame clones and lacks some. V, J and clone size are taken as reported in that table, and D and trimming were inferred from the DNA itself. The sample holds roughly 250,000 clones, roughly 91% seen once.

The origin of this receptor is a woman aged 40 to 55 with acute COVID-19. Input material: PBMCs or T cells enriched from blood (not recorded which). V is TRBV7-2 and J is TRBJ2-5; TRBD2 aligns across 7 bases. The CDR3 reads CASSLVRGGQETQYF. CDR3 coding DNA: TGTGCCAGCAGCTTAGTAAGGGGAGGGCAGGAGACCCAGTACTTC.